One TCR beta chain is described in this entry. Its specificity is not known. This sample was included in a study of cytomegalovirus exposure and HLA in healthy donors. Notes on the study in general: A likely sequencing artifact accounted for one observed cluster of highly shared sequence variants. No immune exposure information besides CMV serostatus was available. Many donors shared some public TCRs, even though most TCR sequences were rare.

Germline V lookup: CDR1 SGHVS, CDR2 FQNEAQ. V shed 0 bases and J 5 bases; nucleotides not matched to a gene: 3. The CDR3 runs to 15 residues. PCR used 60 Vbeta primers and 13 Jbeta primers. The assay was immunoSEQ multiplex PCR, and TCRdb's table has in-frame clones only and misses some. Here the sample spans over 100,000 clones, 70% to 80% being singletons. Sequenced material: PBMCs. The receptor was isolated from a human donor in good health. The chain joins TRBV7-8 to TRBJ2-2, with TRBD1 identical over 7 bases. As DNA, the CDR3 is TGTGCCAGCAGCTTAGCGGGACAGAGGACCGGGGAGCTGTTTTTT. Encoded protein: CASSLAGQRTGELFF. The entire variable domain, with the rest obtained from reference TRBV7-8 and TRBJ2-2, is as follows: GAGVSQSPRYKVAKRGQDVALRCDPISGHVSLFWYQQALGQGPEFLTYFQNEAQLDKSGLPSDRFFAERPEGSVSTLKIQRTQQEDSAVYLCASSLAGQRTGELFFGEGSRLTVL.